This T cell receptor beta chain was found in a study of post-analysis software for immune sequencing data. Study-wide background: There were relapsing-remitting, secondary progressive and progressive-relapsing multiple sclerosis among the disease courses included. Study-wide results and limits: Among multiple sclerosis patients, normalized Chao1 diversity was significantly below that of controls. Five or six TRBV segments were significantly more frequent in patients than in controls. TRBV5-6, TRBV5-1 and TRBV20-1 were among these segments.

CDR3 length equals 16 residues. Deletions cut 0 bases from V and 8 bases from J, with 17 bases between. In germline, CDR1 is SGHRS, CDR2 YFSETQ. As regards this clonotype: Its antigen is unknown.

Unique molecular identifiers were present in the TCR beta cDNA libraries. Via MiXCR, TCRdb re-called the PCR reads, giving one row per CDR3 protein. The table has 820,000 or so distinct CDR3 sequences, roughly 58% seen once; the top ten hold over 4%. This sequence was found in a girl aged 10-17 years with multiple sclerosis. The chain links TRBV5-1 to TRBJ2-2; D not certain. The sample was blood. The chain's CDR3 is CASSLEGSPITGELFF. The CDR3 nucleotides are TGCGCCAGCAGCTTGGAGGGATCCCCCATTACGGGGGAGCTGTTTTTT.